The TCR beta chain under discussion was sequenced for a study of control samples from healthy donors and cancer patients. Deletions cut 0 bases from V and 8 bases from J, with 10 bases between. Looked up from germline, CDR1 is SGHVS and CDR2 is FQNEAQ. This CDR3 has 13 residues. Libraries were prepared by immunoSEQ multiplex PCR; TCRdb keeps only in-frame clonotypes and omits some of them. In the table there are roughly 100,000 clones, roughly nine tenths of which are singletons. The chain is built from TRBV7-8 and TRBJ1-2; D uncertain. The sample consisted of blood. This clonotype was obtained from a woman between 18 and 30 years old in good health. The chain's CDR3 is CASSLASSSGYTF. CDR3 nucleotides: TGTGCCAGCAGCTTAGCCTCGAGTAGCGGCTACACCTTC.